The entry below describes one TCR beta chain. Seattle patients were enrolled during active infection and followed longitudinally. Per the original data handling: Amplification of reference gene primers was used by the study to estimate nucleated cell counts. The table came from immunoSEQ multiplex PCR; TCRdb's copy has only in-frame clones and leaves some out. That table supplies the V and J calls and clone size; D and trimming were determined from the DNA. The sample has about 180,000 clones, about 86% seen once. The sample is drawn from a study of blood T cell repertoires in COVID-19. Study summary: T cells, B-cell-depleted T cells, or PBMCs supplied cDNA or gDNA.

Per germline, CDR1 GTSNPN and CDR2 SVGIG (reference sequence). The J segment lost 3 bases and the V segment lost 3 bases, leaving 10 bases of the junction unmatched. The CDR3 spans 19 residues. The source is a woman in her 70s with COVID-19, enrolled during active disease. This chain joins TRBV30 and TRBJ2-2; the match to TRBD2 covers 16 bases. The sequenced material came from peripheral blood. The CDR3 here is CAWREGLAGGPAYTGELFF. The CDR3 nucleotides are TGTGCCTGGAGGGAGGGACTAGCGGGAGGGCCGGCATACACCGGGGAGCTGTTTTTT.